This T cell receptor beta chain appears in the sequencing data of a study of control samples from healthy donors and cancer patients. Regarding this clone: The junction does not match germline at one end; this may be a read error.

The V gene's germline CDR1 is LNHNV and CDR2 YYDKDF (reference sequence). There are 12 residues in the CDR3. Using immunoSEQ multiplex PCR, the repertoire was profiled, and TCRdb retains in-frame clones only, with some absent. Of approximately 170,000 clones listed, 91% are singletons. The sequence derives from a woman between 25 and 40 years old in good health. Input material: blood. The V gene is TRBV15, the J gene TRBJ1-2, with unresolved D. The CDR3 loop reads CATRSGGYGYTF. The CDR3 DNA reads TGTGCGACCAGGTCAGGTGGCTATGGCTACACCTTC.